Presented here are 29 T cell receptor beta chains from one specimen sequenced in a study of blood T cell repertoires in COVID-19 (dated by TCRdb to the early 2020s). Library creation used the immunoSEQ multiplex PCR assay. TCRdb mirrors the immuneACCESS table, restricted to in-frame sequences. Some clones are absent from its copies; in checked studies, under half trace to an unresolved V gene, and the reason for the others is unknown. Present in this sample are approximately 230,000 clones, approximately 90% of which were seen just once. The ten largest make up roughly a sixth of the sample. Specimen: PBMCs or T cells enriched from blood (not recorded which). These receptors were collected from a man aged 18 to 29 who had recovered from COVID-19.

This clone occurred a few times. V usage is TRBV4-1 and J usage is TRBJ1-6; D perhaps matches TRBD1 (5 bases). Germline V gene data show CDR1 as MGHRA and CDR2 as YSYEKL. The CDR3 runs to 15 residues. Trimming shortened V by 0 bases and J by 11 bases, and 14 bases separated the two germline ends. CDR3 in amino acids: CASSQDWVGPTPLHF. Written as DNA, the CDR3 is TGCGCCAGCAGCCAAGATTGGGTGGGGCCTACACCCCTCCACTTT.

CDR3 nucleotides: TGTGCCAGCAGCGCCCGCGAATCACCCCTCCACTTT. Its protein product is CASSARESPLHF. J is TRBJ1-6 and V is TRBV11-3; no clear D gene. V lost 5 bases to trimming and J lost 10 bases, with 9 bases between them. This CDR3 region has 12 residues. The germline CDR1 and CDR2 sequences are SGHNT and YENEEA.

To note about this clone: Other DNA sequences in this sample translate to the same CDR3. V gene TRBV10-3 combines with J gene TRBJ2-7; weak D call: TRBD1 (6 bases). The V gene's germline CDR1 is ENHRY and CDR2 SYGVKD. The CDR3 is 11 residues long. Trimming took off 4 bases at V and 10 bases at J, with 11 bases between the two ends. Here the CDR3 reads CAISATGQQYF. The CDR3 nucleotides are TGTGCCATCAGTGCGACAGGCCAACAGTACTTC.

The rearrangement links TRBV15 to TRBJ2-1; D possibly corresponds to TRBD2 (5 bases). Germline loops: CDR1 LNHNV, CDR2 YYDKDF (reference sequence). The V gene lost 0 bases and the J gene lost 4 bases, with 13 bases spanning the gap. CDR3 size: 16 residues. CDR3 protein: CATSRERAGGYNEQFF. DNA of the CDR3: TGTGCCACCAGCAGAGAAAGGGCAGGCGGGTACAATGAGCAGTTCTTC.

CDR3 sequence (DNA): TGTGCCATCAGTGGGGCGGGAGGGGATGGAGATACGCAGTATTTT. This translates into CAISGAGGDGDTQYF. This chain links TRBV10-3 with TRBJ2-3, with 9 bases that match TRBD2. CDR3 length: 15 amino acids. V gave up 4 bases and J gave up 5 bases; unmatched junction bases: 7. The germline gives CDR1 ENHRY, CDR2 SYGVKD.

The rearrangement joins TRBV5-5 to TRBJ2-7, with a possible D match to TRBD1 (6 bases). This CDR3 region has 13 residues. The ends were cut back, 0 bases at V and 9 bases at J, with 13 bases in the middle. Germline assignment: CDR1 SGHKS and CDR2 YYEKEE (reference sequence). CDR3 sequence: CASSLDPGVGQYF. CDR3 nucleotides: TGTGCCAGCAGCTTGGATCCAGGGGTAGGGCAGTACTTC.

The V gene is TRBV30, the J gene TRBJ1-5, with TRBD1 matching over 9 bases. This CDR3 is built from 15 residues. Germline V gene data show CDR1 as GTSNPN and CDR2 as SVGIG (reference sequence). V was pared by 2 bases and J by 3 bases, with 5 bases of the junction left unmatched. The CDR3 DNA follows: TGTGCCTGGAGTTCAGGGACAGGGTACAATCAGCCCCAGCATTTT. It specifies CAWSSGTGYNQPQHF.

The chain couples TRBV5-1 to TRBJ2-1; D not certain. This CDR3 region has 14 residues. V was trimmed by 2 bases and J by 0 bases, leaving 6 bases between them. Germline assignment: CDR1 SGHRS and CDR2 YFSETQ. The CDR3 DNA sequence: TGCGCCAGCAGCTTCCGGGTCTCCTACAATGAGCAGTTCTTC. Amino acid sequence: CASSFRVSYNEQFF.

This clone was detected a few times. This chain joins TRBV9 and TRBJ2-2; D is uncertain. V lost 0 bases, J lost 6 bases, and 12 bases lay in between. This CDR3 has 15 amino acids. CDR1 and CDR2 from the germline V gene are SGDLS and YYNGEE. The CDR3 DNA follows: TGTGCCAGCAGCGTAGGTACAGCCGCCCCCGGGGAGCTGTTTTTT. Protein product: CASSVGTAAPGELFF.

The chain combines TRBV18 with TRBJ1-1; 9 nucleotides line up with TRBD1. J lost 1 base, V lost 3 bases, and 6 bases had no gene match. The CDR3 length is 16 residues. The germline V gene encodes CDR1 KGHSH and CDR2 LQKENI. The CDR3 DNA sequence: TGTGCCAGCTCACCCGGGACAGGGAAAGAGAACACTGAAGCTTTCTTT. Translated, it gives CASSPGTGKENTEAFF.

The J gene is TRBJ2-3, the V gene TRBV4-2; 11 nucleotides line up with TRBD2. Germline CDR1 is LGHNA and CDR2 is YNFKEQ. The V and J ends lost 1 base and 7 bases, in that order; junction bases with no gene match: 10. The CDR3 sequence is 17 residues long. Here the CDR3 DNA reads TGTGCCAGCAGCCAAGCAGCGTCTAGCGGGGGGATGAATACGCAGTATTTT. Protein: CASSQAASSGGMNTQYF.

This sequence joins TRBV14 and TRBJ2-7, with D possibly TRBD2 on 5 matching bases. The germline V gene encodes CDR1 SGHDN and CDR2 FVKESK. The CDR3 length is 15 residues. V lost 1 base to trimming and J lost 5 bases, with 15 bases between them. CDR3 loop: CASSQALTAGHEQYF. The CDR3 DNA sequence: TGTGCCAGCAGCCAAGCGCTCACGGCGGGCCACGAGCAGTACTTC.

The chain recombines TRBV27 with TRBJ1-4, with D hard to call. Germline loops: CDR1 MNHEY, CDR2 SMNVEV (reference sequence). With 2 bases removed from V and 9 bases from J, the gap between germline ends came to 13 bases. This CDR3 comprises 14 residues. CDR3 sequence: CASSLALASKKLFF. CDR3 in DNA: TGTGCCAGCAGTTTAGCCCTCGCGAGCAAAAAACTGTTTTTT. The full variable domain, completed using reference TRBV27 and TRBJ1-4, is EAQVTQNPRYLITVTGKKLTVTCSQNMNHEYMSWYRQDPGLGLRQIYYSMNVEVTDKGDVPEGYKVSRKEKRNFPLILESPSPNQTSLYFCASSLALASKKLFFGSGTQLSVL.

The chain employs TRBV12-3 or TRBV12-4 and TRBJ2-7; 8 bases align to TRBD1. CDR3 length: 12 residues. After removal of 7 bases from V and 6 bases from J, the junction contained 5 bases not matched to a gene. The chain's CDR3 is CASTLQGGEQYF. The CDR3, as DNA: TGTGCCAGCACCTTACAGGGGGGCGAGCAGTACTTC.

CDR3 DNA: TGTGCCAGCAGCCAAGTCGTCGATACGCAGTATTTT. It is translated as CASSQVVDTQYF. This chain links TRBV3-1 (or the pseudogene TRBV3-2) with TRBJ2-3, with no clear D. The CDR3 is 12 residues long. Germline V lookup: CDR1 LGHDT, CDR2 YNNKEL (reference sequence). Trimming took off 1 base at V and 6 bases at J, with 5 bases between the two ends.

The chain recombines TRBV10-3 with TRBJ2-1, with TRBD2 identical over 12 bases. There are 19 residues in the CDR3. Losses at the gene ends were 3 bases for V and 4 bases for J; bases not matched to a gene: 13. Germline V gives CDR1 ENHRY, CDR2 SYGVKD. The CDR3 nucleotides read TGTGCCATCAGTGATCCCGCGGCTAGCGGGAGGGCCGCATACAATGAGCAGTTCTTC. Translating gives CAISDPAASGRAAYNEQFF.

This clone was recorded once. The V and J genes are TRBV28 and TRBJ2-7; maybe TRBD1 (6 bases). Germline V CDR1 and CDR2: MDHEN, SYDVKM. V shed 6 bases and J shed 0 bases, with 9 bases lying between them. CDR3 size: 13 residues. The CDR3 reads CASRLDSSYEQYF. The CDR3 region has the DNA TGTGCCAGCAGGCTGGACAGCTCCTACGAGCAGTACTTC.

The J gene is TRBJ1-3, the V gene TRBV19, with TRBD1 identical over 7 bases. Unmatched junction bases numbered 10, after V lost 6 bases and J lost 8 bases. CDR1 is LNHDA, CDR2 SQIVND, per germline (reference sequence). The CDR3 is 14 amino acids. The CDR3 bases are TGTGCCAGTAGCGTTGGCACAGGGGAGGACACCATATATTTT. It is translated as CASSVGTGEDTIYF.

This clone showed up just once. The chain recombines TRBV24-1 with TRBJ1-5, with D unclear. Germline CDR1 is KGHDR and CDR2 is SFDVKD. There are 18 residues in the CDR3. Trimming removed 1 base from V and 4 bases from J, with 19 bases in between. This CDR3 reads CATSDFQDRESGNQPQHF. As DNA, the CDR3 is TGTGCCACCAGTGATTTCCAGGACCGGGAAAGTGGGAATCAGCCCCAGCATTTT.

The chain joins TRBV19 to TRBJ1-1, with D possibly TRBD1 on 5 matching bases. V lost 7 bases and J lost 5, with 11 bases in between. CDR3 length: 12 residues. Germline CDR1 is LNHDA and CDR2 is SQIVND (reference sequence). CDR3 DNA sequence: TGTGCCAGTACCCAGGGTTTGACTGAAGCTTTCTTT. Translated, it gives CASTQGLTEAFF.

This chain joins TRBV6-5 and TRBJ1-2, with 7 bases that match TRBD1. Germline V gene data show CDR1 as MNHEY and CDR2 as SVGAGI. The CDR3 has 13 amino acids. V gave up 6 bases and J gave up 4 bases; unmatched junction bases: 5. The CDR3 protein is CASSRDSGYGYTF. CDR3 in DNA: TGTGCCAGCAGCCGGGACAGCGGCTATGGCTACACCTTC.

The V and J genes are TRBV10-2 and TRBJ1-6; TRBD1 might be the D (5 bases). Germline V CDR1 and CDR2: WSHSY, SAAADI. CDR3 length equals 17 residues. Trimming took 3 bases from V and 8 from J, leaving 20 bases between them. The CDR3 bases are TGCGCCAGCAGTGATTTTCCGCGGGGGAACAAAGATTCACCCCTCCACTTT. As protein: CASSDFPRGNKDSPLHF.

The rearrangement joins TRBV5-4 to TRBJ2-1; possibly TRBD2 for D (6 bases). The CDR3 is 14 residues long. The germline V gene encodes CDR1 SGHNT and CDR2 YYREEE (reference sequence). The germline V and J ends were trimmed by 3 bases and 4 bases, with 11 bases remaining between them. The CDR3 reads CASSWDSPYNEQFF. The CDR3 DNA reads as TGTGCCAGCAGCTGGGACTCCCCGTACAATGAGCAGTTCTTC.

The chain uses TRBV7-8 and TRBJ2-6; 10 bases fit TRBD2. CDR1 and CDR2 (germline): SGHVS, FQNEAQ. This CDR3 has 20 amino acids. The V gene end was trimmed by 1 base and the J gene end by 2 bases; junction bases not matched to a gene: 11. CDR3 loop: CASSLGLTSGVLPGANVLTF. CDR3 nucleotides: TGTGCCAGCAGCTTAGGTCTTACTAGCGGGGTCCTCCCTGGGGCCAACGTCCTGACTTTC. Filled out from reference TRBV7-8 and TRBJ2-6, the complete variable domain reads GAGVSQSPRYKVAKRGQDVALRCDPISGHVSLFWYQQALGQGPEFLTYFQNEAQLDKSGLPSDRFFAERPEGSVSTLKIQRTQQEDSAVYLCASSLGLTSGVLPGANVLTFGAGSRLTVL.

The CDR3 DNA is TGTGCCAGCAGCCGAGGACTAGCGGGAGGTCTTTTCTGGACCGGGGAGCTGTTTTTT. Residues: CASSRGLAGGLFWTGELFF. The J gene is TRBJ2-2, the V gene TRBV14, with 14 bases lining up with TRBD2. Germline CDR1 is SGHDN and CDR2 is FVKESK. CDR3 length equals 19 residues. Unmatched junction bases numbered 12, after V lost 4 bases and J lost 5 bases.

This rearrangement joins TRBV7-9 to TRBJ1-4; 11 bases are a match to TRBD1. Germline CDR1 SEHNR, CDR2 FQNEAQ (reference sequence). V lost 3 bases to trimming and J lost 6 bases; unmatched junction nucleotides: 6. The CDR3 has 16 amino acids. The CDR3 is CASSFGTGGVDEKLFF. The CDR3 region has the DNA TGTGCCAGCAGCTTCGGGACAGGGGGAGTGGATGAAAAACTGTTTTTT. The variable domain in full, completed from reference TRBV7-9 and TRBJ1-4, reads DTGVSQNPRHKITKRGQNVTFRCDPISEHNRLYWYRQTLGQGPEFLTYFQNEAQLEKSRLLSDRFSAERPKGSFSTLEIQRTEQGDSAMYLCASSFGTGGVDEKLFFGSGTQLSVL.

The chain has TRBV7-2 and TRBJ1-2, with 8 nucleotides matching TRBD1. The CDR3 loop spans 15 amino acids. Germline V gene lookup returns CDR1 SGHTA and CDR2 FQGNSA. V shed 5 bases, J shed 2 bases, and the junction held 7 bases outside the gene matches. The CDR3 loop reads CASSARDRLNYGYTF. The CDR3 DNA reads TGTGCCAGCAGCGCCCGGGACAGGCTGAACTATGGCTACACCTTC.

The rearrangement uses TRBV6-5 and TRBJ2-2, with 7 bases lining up with TRBD1. Losses at the gene ends were 6 bases for V and 0 bases for J; bases not matched to a gene: 4. Germline CDR1 reads MNHEY; CDR2 reads SVGAGI. The CDR3 runs 15 residues. This chain's CDR3 is CASSAGTANTGELFF. The CDR3 bases are TGTGCCAGCAGCGCAGGGACAGCGAACACCGGGGAGCTGTTTTTT.

V gene TRBV21-1 combines with J gene TRBJ1-5. TRBV21-1 is a recognized pseudogene. The CDR3 runs to 13 residues. The CDR3 bases are TGTGCCAGCACCCCGTATAGCAATCAGCCCCAGCATTTT. This encodes CASTPYSNQPQHF.